The subject of this entry is one TCR beta chain. Its specificity is not known. The data stem from a study of T cell responses to AZD1222 COVID-19 vaccine. Study-wide context: Some second doses came at about 4 weeks and others at about 12 weeks; these were pooled.

Study-wide results and caveats: No repertoire was sampled before or during the peak T cell response, only after it. The sample set comprised mostly white British donors with more females, and clonal diversity was possibly underestimated. Researchers report vaccine-associated CD4 TCRs spanning spike, with dominance at 160-218 and 743-854.

Sequencing used immunoSEQ multiplex PCR; TCRdb keeps in-frame clones, though not all of them. Of about 190,000 clones in the sample, approximately 91% were seen once. The clonotype was recovered from an adult in good health. The source material was peripheral blood, sampled on day 0 of AZD1222 vaccination.

CDR3 DNA sequence: TGTGCCAGCAGCCTCCGGGGTCAGGGCTACAATGAGCAGTTCTTC. It specifies CASSLRGQGYNEQFF. The gene calls are TRBV3-1 (or the pseudogene TRBV3-2) and TRBJ2-1; the D call may be TRBD1 or TRBD2 (5 bases each). The V end was cut by 4 bases, the J end by 3 bases, with 13 bases between. Germline-derived CDR1 and CDR2 are LGHDT and YNNKEL (reference sequence). The CDR3 totals 15 residues.